Here is one T cell receptor beta chain with its context. TCRdb keeps only in-frame clones here, not all; method: immunoSEQ multiplex PCR. The data show 57,000 or so clones, with just under 95% seen just once and approximately 2.5% held by the top ten. Germline V lookup: CDR1 GTSNPN, CDR2 SVGIG (reference sequence). J was trimmed by 1 base and V by 2 bases; bases with no gene match: 3. This CDR3 spans 14 amino acids. The sample belongs to a study of cytomegalovirus exposure and HLA in healthy donors. This receptor was taken from a man between 18 and 29 years old in good health and CMV-seronegative. The sequenced sample was PBMCs. The chain uses TRBV30 and TRBJ2-3; 7 bases agree with TRBD1. The CDR3 region is CAWSKGQGTDTQYF. The CDR3, as DNA: TGTGCCTGGAGTAAAGGACAGGGCACAGATACGCAGTATTTT.